This T cell receptor (beta chain) was found in a study of T cells after yellow fever vaccination. This clonotype showed up just a few times. The TCR cDNA carried a universal primer site and UMIs from 5'RACE template switching. MiXCR, run by TCRdb on the 5' RACE reads, gives a single entry per CDR3 protein. The table records 120,000 or so distinct CDR3 sequences, nearly 15% of them present only once. Germline-derived CDR1 and CDR2 are SGDLS and YYNGEE. V shed 0 bases, J shed 2 bases, and the junction held 5 bases outside the gene matches. The CDR3 is 15 residues long. Sequencing was performed on CD8+ T cells sorted from PBMCs, taken 5 days after the yellow fever booster vaccination. The genes are TRBV9 and TRBJ2-7, with 7 bases matching TRBD1. This sequence originates from a man between 18 and 35 years old who received the YFV17D yellow fever vaccine. The CDR3: CASSVAHRGPYEQYF. DNA of the CDR3: TGTGCCAGCAGCGTAGCCCACAGGGGCCCCTACGAGCAGTACTTC.